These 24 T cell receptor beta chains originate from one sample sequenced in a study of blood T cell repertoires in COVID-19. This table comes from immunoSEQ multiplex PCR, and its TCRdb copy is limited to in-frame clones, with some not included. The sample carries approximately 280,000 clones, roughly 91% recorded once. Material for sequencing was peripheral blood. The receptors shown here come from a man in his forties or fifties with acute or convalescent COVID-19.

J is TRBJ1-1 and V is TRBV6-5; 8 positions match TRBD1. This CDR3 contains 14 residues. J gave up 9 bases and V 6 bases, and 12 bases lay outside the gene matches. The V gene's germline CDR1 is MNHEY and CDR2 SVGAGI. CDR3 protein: CASRPTGAGIKAFF. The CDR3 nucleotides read TGTGCCAGCAGACCGACAGGGGCTGGAATAAAAGCTTTCTTT.

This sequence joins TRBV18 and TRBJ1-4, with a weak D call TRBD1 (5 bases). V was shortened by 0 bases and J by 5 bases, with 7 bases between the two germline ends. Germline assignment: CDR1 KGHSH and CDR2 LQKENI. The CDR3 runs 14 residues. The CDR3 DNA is TGTGCCAGCTCACCACCTTCAGGGAATGAAAAACTGTTTTTT. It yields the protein CASSPPSGNEKLFF.

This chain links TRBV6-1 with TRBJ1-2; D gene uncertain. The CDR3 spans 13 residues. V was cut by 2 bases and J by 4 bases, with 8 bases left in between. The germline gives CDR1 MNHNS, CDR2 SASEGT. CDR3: CASSEQAAYGYTF. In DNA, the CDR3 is TGTGCCAGCAGTGAACAGGCAGCCTATGGCTACACCTTC.

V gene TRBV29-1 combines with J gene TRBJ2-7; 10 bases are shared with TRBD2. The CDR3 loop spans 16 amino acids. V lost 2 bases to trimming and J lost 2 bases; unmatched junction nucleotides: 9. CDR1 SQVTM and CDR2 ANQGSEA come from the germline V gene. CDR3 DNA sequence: TGCAGCGTTGAAAGGCGATCTAGCGGGGGTACCTACGAGCAGTACTTC. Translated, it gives CSVERRSSGGTYEQYF.

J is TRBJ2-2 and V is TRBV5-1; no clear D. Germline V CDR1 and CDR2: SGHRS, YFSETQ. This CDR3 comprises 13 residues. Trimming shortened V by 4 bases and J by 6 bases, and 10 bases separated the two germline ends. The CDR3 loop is CASSIQAAGELFF. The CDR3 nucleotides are TGCGCCAGCAGCATCCAGGCTGCCGGGGAGCTGTTTTTT.

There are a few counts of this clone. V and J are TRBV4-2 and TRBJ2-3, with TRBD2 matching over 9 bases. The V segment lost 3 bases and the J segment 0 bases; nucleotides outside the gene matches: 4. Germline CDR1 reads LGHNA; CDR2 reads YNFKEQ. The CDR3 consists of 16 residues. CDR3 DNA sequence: TGTGCCAGCAGCCAGGGCGGGGGGGGTAGCACAGATACGCAGTATTTT. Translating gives CASSQGGGGSTDTQYF.

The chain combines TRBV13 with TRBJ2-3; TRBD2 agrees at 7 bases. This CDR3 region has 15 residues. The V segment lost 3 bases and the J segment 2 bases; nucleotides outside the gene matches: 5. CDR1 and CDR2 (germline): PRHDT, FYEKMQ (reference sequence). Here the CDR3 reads CASSFSGGATDTQYF. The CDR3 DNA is TGTGCCAGCAGCTTTTCGGGGGGAGCCACAGATACGCAGTATTTT.

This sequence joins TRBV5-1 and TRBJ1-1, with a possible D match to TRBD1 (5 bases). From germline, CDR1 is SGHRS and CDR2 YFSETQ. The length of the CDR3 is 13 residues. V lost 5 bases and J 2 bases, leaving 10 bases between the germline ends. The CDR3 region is CASSDQGNTEAFF. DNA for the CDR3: TGCGCCAGCAGTGATCAGGGAAACACTGAAGCTTTCTTT.

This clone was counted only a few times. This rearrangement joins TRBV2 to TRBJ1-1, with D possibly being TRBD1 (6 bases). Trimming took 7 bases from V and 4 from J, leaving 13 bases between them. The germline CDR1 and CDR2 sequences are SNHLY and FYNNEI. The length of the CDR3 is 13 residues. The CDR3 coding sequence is TGTGCCAGCAAAAGGGGGTCTGTCACTGAAGCTTTCTTT. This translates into CASKRGSVTEAFF.

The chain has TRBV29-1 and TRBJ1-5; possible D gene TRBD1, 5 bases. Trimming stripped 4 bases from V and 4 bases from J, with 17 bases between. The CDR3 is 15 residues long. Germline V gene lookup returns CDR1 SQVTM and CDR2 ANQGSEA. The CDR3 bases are TGCAGCGTTGTTTTATCGGGCAGGGTGAATCAGCCCCAGCATTTT. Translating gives CSVVLSGRVNQPQHF.

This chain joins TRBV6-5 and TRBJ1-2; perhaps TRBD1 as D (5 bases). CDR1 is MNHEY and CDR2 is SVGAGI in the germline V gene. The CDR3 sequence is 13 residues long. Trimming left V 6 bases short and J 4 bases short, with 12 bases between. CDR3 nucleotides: TGTGCCAGCAGCCGACAGTTTCTCTATGGCTACACCTTC. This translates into CASSRQFLYGYTF.

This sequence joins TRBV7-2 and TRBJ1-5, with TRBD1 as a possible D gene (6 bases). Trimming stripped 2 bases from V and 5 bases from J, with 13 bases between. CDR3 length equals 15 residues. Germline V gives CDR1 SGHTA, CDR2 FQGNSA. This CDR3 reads CASSLWTEAHQPQHF. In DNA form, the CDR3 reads TGTGCCAGCAGCTTATGGACAGAGGCCCATCAGCCCCAGCATTTT.

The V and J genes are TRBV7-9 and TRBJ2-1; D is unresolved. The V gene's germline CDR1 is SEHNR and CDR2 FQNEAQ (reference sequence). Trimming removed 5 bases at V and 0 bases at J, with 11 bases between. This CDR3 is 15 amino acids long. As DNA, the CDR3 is TGTGCCAGCAGCATAATCCCGAGCTCCTACAATGAGCAGTTCTTC. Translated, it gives CASSIIPSSYNEQFF.

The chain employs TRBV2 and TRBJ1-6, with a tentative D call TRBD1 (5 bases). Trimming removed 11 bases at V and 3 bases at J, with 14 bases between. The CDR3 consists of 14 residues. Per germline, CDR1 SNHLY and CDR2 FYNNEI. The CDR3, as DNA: TGTGCCGGACAACAGGAAAACTATAATTCACCCCTCCACTTT. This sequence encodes CAGQQENYNSPLHF. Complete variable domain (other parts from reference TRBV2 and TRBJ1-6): EPEVTQTPSHQVTQMGQEVILRCVPISNHLYFYWYRQILGQKVEFLVSFYNNEISEKSEIFDDQFSVERPDGSNFTLKIRSTKLEDSAMYFCAGQQENYNSPLHFGNGTRLTVT.

CDR3 DNA sequence: TGTGCCAGCAGTGATCCTTTAGGACAGGGGAACTATGGCTACACCTTC. This translates into CASSDPLGQGNYGYTF. V usage is TRBV2 and J usage is TRBJ1-2; 9 bases agree with TRBD1. The CDR3 totals 16 residues. With V trimmed by 3 bases and J by 2 bases, 7 bases remained unmatched. The germline V gene encodes CDR1 SNHLY and CDR2 FYNNEI.

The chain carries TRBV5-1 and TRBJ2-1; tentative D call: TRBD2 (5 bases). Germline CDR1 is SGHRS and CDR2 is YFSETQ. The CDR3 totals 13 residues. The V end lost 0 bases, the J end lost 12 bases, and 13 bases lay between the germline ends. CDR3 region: CASSLVGDRGQFF. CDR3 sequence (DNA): TGCGCCAGCAGCTTGGTTGGCGATCGGGGGCAGTTCTTC.

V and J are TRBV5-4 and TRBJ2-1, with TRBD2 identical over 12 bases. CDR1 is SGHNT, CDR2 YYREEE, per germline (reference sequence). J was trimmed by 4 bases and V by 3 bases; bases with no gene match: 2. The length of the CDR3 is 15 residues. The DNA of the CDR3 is TGTGCCAGCAGCTCGGGGACTAGCGGGTACAATGAGCAGTTCTTC. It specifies CASSSGTSGYNEQFF.

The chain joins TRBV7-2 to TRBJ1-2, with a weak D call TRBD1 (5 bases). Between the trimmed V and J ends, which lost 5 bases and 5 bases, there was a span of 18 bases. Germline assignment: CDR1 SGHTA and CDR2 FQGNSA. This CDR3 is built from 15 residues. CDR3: CASSPEEGKGYGYTF. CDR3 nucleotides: TGTGCCAGCAGCCCGGAGGAGGGAAAGGGGTATGGCTACACCTTC.

CDR3 DNA sequence: TGTGCCAGCAGTCTCGGCGGACTAGCGCAGTATTTT. Translation gives CASSLGGLAQYF. The rearrangement uses TRBV3-1 (or the pseudogene TRBV3-2) and TRBJ2-3, with 7 positions matching TRBD2. Germline trimming cut 6 bases from V and 10 bases from J; bases unmatched to any gene: 7. This CDR3 comprises 12 residues. CDR1 is LGHDT, CDR2 YNNKEL, per germline (reference sequence).

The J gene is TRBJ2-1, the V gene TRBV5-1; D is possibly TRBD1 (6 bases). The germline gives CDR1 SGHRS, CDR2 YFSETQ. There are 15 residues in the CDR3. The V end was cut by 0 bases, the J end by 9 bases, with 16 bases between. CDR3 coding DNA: TGCGCCAGCAGCTTGGACAACCGGGACAATGGTGAGCAGTTCTTC. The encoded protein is CASSLDNRDNGEQFF.

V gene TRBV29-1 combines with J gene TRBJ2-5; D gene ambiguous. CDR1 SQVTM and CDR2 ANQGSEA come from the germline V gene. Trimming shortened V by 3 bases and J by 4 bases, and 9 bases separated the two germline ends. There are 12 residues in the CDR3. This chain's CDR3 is CSVDHTRETQYF. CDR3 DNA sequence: TGCAGCGTTGATCACACCCGAGAGACCCAGTACTTC.

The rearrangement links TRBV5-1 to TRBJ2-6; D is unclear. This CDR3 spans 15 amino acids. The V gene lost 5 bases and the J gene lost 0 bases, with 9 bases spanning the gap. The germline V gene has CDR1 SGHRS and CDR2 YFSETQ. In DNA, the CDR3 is TGCGCCAGCAGATTCCCGGGCTCTGGGGCCAACGTCCTGACTTTC. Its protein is CASRFPGSGANVLTF.

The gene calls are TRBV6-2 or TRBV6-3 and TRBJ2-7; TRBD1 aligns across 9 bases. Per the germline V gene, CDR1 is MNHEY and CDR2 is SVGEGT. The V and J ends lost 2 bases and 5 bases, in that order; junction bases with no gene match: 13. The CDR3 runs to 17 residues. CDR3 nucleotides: TGTGCCAGCAGTTACACAGTGGTGGGACAGGGTCGAAACGAGCAGTACTTC. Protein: CASSYTVVGQGRNEQYF.

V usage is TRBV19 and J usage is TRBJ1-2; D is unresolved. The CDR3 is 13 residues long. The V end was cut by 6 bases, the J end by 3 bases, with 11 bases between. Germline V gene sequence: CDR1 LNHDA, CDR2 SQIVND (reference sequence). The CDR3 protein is CASSPYRDYGYTF. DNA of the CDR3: TGTGCCAGTAGCCCTTACCGGGACTATGGCTACACCTTC.